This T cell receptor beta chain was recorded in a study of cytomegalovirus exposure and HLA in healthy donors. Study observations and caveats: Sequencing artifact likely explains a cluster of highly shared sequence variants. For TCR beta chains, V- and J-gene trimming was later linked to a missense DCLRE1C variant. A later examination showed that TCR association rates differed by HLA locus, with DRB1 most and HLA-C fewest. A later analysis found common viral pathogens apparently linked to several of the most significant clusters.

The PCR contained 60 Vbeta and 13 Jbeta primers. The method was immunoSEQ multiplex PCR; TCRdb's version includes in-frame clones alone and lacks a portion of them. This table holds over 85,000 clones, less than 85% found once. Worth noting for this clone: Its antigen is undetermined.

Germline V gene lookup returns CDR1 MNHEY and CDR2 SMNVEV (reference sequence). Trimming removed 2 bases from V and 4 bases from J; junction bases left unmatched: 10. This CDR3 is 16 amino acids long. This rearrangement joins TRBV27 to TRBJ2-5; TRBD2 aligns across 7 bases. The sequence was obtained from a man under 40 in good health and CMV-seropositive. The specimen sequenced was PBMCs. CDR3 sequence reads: CASSLMSAGDRETQYF. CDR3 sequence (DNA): TGTGCCAGCAGTTTAATGTCGGCGGGGGATCGAGAGACCCAGTACTTC.